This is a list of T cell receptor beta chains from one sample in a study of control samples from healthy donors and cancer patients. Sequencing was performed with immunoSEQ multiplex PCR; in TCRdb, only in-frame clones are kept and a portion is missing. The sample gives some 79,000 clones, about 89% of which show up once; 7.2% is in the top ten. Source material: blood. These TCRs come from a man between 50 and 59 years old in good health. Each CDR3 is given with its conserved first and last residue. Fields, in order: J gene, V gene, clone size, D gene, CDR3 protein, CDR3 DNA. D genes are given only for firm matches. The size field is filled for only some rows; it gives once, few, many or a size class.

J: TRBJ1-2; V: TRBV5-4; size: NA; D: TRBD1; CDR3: CASSQTGAMARGYTF; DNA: TGTGCCAGCAGCCAGACAGGGGCTATGGCGCGCGGCTACACCTTC
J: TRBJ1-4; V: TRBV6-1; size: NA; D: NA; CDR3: CASSDRDPLMEKLFF; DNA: TGTGCCAGCAGTGACCGGGACCCCTTGATGGAAAAACTGTTTTTT
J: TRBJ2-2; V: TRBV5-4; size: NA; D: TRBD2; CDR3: CASSLAGGRTGELFF; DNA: TGTGCCAGCAGCTTAGCGGGGGGGCGCACCGGGGAGCTGTTTTTT
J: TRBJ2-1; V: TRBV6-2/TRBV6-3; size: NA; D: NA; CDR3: CASSYSRTPPYNEQFF; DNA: TGTGCCAGCAGTTACTCGAGGACCCCTCCCTACAATGAGCAGTTCTTC
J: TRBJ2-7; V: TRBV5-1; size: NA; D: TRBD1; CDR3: CASSLTTGPYEQYF; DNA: TGCGCCAGCAGCTTAACGACAGGGCCCTACGAGCAGTACTTC
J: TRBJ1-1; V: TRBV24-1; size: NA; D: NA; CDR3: CATSGGRMNTEAFF; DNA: TGTGCCACCTCCGGAGGACGAATGAACACTGAAGCTTTCTTT
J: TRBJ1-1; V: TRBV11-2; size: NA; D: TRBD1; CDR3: CASSFTGDTEAFF; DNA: TGTGCCAGCAGCTTCACAGGGGATACTGAAGCTTTCTTT
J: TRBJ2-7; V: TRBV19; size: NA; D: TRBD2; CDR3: CASSIMVGRSGGVGEQYF; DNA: TGTGCCAGTAGTATAATGGTCGGTCGGAGCGGGGGTGTCGGAGAGCAGTACTTC
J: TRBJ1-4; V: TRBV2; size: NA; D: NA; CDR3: CASSEVVRGPNEKLFF; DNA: TGTGCCAGCAGTGAGGTAGTAAGGGGACCTAATGAAAAACTGTTTTTT
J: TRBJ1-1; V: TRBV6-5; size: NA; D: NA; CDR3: CASSFGTSRAFF; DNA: TGTGCCAGCAGTTTCGGTACCAGCAGGGCTTTCTTT
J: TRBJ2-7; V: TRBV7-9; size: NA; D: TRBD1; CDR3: CASSFRGTGVYEQYF; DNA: TGTGCCAGCAGCTTTCGCGGGACAGGGGTCTACGAGCAGTACTTC
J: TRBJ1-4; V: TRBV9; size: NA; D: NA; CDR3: CASSVGTVSEKLFF; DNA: TGTGCCAGCAGCGTAGGGACAGTGTCGGAAAAACTGTTTTTT
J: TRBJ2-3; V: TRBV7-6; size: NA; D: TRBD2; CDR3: CASSLAPTSPADTQYF; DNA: TGTGCCAGCAGCTTAGCGCCGACTAGCCCCGCAGATACGCAGTATTTT
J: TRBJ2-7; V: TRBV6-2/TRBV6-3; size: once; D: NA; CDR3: CASSYSREQYF; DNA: TGTGCCAGCAGTTATTCCCGAGAGCAGTACTTC
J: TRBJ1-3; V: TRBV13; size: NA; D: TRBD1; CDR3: CASSKDRASGNTIYF; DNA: TGTGCCAGCAGCAAGGACAGGGCTTCTGGAAACACCATATATTTT
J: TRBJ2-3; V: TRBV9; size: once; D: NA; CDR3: CASSPRIETDTQYF; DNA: TGTGCCAGCAGCCCCCGGATCGAAACAGATACGCAGTATTTT
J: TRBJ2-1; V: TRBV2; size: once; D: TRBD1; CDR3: CASSEVGRGQGVLDEQFF; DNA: TGTGCCAGCAGTGAAGTGGGTAGGGGACAGGGGGTTTTGGATGAGCAGTTCTTC
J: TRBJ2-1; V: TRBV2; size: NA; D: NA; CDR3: CASSSQTNLYNEQFF; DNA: TGTGCCAGCAGTTCTCAAACGAACCTATACAATGAGCAGTTCTTC
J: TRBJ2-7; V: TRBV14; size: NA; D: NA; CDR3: CASSQEVGASSYEQYF; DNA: TGTGCCAGCAGCCAAGAGGTCGGGGCAAGCTCCTACGAGCAGTACTTC
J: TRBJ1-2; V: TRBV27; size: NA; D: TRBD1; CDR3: CASSSNRGNYGYTF; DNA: TGTGCCAGCAGTTCCAACAGGGGAAACTATGGCTACACCTTC
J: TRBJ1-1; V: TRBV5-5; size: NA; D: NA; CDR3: CASIPGARGWATEAFF; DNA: TGTGCCAGCATCCCGGGAGCACGCGGTTGGGCCACTGAAGCTTTCTTT
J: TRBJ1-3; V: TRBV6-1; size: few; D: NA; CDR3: CASSEDGGTGNTIYF; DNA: TGTGCCAGCAGTGAAGATGGGGGAACTGGAAACACCATATATTTT
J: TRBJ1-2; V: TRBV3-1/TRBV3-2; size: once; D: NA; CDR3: CASSQPTHGYTF; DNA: TGTGCCAGCAGCCAACCTACACATGGCTACACCTTC
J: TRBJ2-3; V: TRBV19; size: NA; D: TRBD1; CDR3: CASKGDSRSDTQYF; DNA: TGTGCCAGTAAGGGGGACAGCAGATCAGATACGCAGTATTTT
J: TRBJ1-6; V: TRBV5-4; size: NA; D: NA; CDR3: CASSLGGANSPLHF; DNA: TGTGCCAGCAGCTTGGGGGGGGCAAATTCACCCCTCCACTTT
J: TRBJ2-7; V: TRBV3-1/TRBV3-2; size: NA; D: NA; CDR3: CASSLQSSSYEQYF; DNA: TGTGCCAGCAGCCTCCAGTCCAGCTCCTACGAGCAGTACTTC
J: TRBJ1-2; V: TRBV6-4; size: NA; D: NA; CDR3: CASSDQGIGGYTF; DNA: TGTGCCAGCAGTGACCAGGGAATCGGTGGCTACACCTTC
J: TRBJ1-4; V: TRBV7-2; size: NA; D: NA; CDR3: CASSLAGGGNEKLFF; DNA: TGTGCCAGCAGCTTAGCAGGGGGTGGTAATGAAAAACTGTTTTTT
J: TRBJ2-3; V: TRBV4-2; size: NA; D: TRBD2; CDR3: CASSPAGLAGAGDTQYF; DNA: TGTGCCAGCAGCCCTGCGGGACTAGCGGGGGCGGGAGATACGCAGTACTTT